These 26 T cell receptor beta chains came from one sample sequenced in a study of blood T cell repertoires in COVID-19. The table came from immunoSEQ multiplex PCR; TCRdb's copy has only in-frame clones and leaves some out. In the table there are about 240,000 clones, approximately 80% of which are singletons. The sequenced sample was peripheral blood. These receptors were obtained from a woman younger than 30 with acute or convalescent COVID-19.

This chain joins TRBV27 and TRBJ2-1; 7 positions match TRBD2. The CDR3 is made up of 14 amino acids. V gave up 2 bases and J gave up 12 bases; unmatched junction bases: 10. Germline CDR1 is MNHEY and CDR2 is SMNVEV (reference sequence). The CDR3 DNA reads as TGTGCCAGCAGTTTACTTGAGGGAGGGCCTGGGCAGTTCTTC. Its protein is CASSLLEGGPGQFF.

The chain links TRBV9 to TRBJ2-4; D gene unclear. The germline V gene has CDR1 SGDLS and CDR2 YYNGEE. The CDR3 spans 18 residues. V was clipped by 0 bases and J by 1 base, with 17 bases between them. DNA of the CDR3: TGTGCCAGCAGCGTAGGAGGCCGGGTCTCATCGGCCAAAAACATTCAGTACTTC. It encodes CASSVGGRVSSAKNIQYF.

This CDR3 is CASSEQFNQPQHF. The CDR3, as DNA: TGTGCCAGCAGTGAACAGTTCAATCAGCCCCAGCATTTT. J is TRBJ1-5 and V is TRBV2; D unclear. Germline lookup yields CDR1 SNHLY and CDR2 FYNNEI. CDR3 length: 13 residues. With 2 bases removed from V and 3 bases from J, the gap between germline ends came to 5 bases.

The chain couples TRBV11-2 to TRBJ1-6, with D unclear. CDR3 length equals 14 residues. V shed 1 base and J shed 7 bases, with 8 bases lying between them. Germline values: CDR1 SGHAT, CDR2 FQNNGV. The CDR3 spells CASSLVSLNSPLHF. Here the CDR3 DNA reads TGTGCCAGCAGCTTAGTCAGTTTGAATTCACCCCTCCACTTT.

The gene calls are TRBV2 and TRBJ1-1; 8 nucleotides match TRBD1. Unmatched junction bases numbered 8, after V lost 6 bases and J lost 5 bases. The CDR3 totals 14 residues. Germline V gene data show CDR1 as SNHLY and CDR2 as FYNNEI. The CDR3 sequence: CASRAQGAWTEAFF. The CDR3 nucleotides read TGTGCCAGCAGGGCCCAGGGGGCTTGGACTGAAGCTTTCTTT.

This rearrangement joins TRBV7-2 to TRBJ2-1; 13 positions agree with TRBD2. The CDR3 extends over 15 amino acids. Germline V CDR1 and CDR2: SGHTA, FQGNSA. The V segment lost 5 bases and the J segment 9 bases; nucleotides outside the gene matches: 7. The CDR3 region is CASSERTSGSLEQFF. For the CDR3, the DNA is TGTGCCAGCAGCGAGCGGACTAGCGGGAGTCTTGAGCAGTTCTTC.

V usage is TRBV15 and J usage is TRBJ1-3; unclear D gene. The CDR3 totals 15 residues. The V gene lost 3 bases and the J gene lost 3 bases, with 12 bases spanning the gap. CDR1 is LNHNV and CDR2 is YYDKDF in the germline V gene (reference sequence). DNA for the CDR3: TGTGCCACCAGCAGGGATGGGCAGAGTGGAAACACCATATATTTT. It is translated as CATSRDGQSGNTIYF.

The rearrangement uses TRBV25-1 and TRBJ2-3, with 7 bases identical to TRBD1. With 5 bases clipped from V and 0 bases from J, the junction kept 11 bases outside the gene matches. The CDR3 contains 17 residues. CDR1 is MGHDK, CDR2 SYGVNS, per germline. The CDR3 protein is CASSSTGATSSTDTQYF. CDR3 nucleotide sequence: TGTGCCAGCAGTTCCACAGGGGCCACCTCGAGCACAGATACGCAGTATTTT.

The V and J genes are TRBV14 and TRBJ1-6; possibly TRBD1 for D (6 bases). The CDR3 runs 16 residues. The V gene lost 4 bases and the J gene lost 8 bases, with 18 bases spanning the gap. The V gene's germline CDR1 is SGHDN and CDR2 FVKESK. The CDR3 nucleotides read TGTGCCAGCAGCCCCACCCGACAGGTTGCCGATTCACCCCTCCACTTT. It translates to CASSPTRQVADSPLHF. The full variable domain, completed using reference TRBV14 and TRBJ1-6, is EAGVTQFPSHSVIEKGQTVTLRCDPISGHDNLYWYRRVMGKEIKFLLHFVKESKQDESGMPNNRFLAERTGGTYSTLKVQPAELEDSGVYFCASSPTRQVADSPLHFGNGTRLTVT.

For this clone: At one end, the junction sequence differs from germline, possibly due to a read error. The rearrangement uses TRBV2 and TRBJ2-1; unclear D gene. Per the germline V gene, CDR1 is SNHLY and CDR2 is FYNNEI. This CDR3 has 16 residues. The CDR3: CASSEGHRSSYNEQFF. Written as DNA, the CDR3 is TGTGCCAGCAGCGAAGGTCACCGGAGCTCCTACAATGAGCAGTTCTTC.

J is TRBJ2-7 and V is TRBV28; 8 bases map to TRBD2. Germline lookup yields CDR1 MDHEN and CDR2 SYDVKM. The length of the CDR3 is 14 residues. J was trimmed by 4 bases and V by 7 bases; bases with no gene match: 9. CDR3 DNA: TGTGCCAGCAAGGAGAGCGGGAGTGTTTACGAGCAGTACTTC. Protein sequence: CASKESGSVYEQYF.

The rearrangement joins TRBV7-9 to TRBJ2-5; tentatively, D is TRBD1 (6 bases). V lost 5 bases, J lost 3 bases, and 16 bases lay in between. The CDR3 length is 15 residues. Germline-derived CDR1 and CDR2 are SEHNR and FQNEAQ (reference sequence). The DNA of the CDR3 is TGTGCCAGCAGCCCCGGACAGTTCATCAAAGAGACCCAGTACTTC. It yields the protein CASSPGQFIKETQYF.

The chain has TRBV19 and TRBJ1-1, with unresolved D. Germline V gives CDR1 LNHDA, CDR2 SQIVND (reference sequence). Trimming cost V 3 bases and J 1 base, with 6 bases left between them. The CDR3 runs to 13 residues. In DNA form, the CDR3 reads TGTGCCAGTAGTATTTTCCAGAACACTGAAGCTTTCTTT. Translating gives CASSIFQNTEAFF.

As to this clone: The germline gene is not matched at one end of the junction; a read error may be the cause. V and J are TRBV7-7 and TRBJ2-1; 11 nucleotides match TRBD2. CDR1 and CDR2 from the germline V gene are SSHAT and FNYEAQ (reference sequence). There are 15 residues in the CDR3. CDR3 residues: CASSLAGGPDNEQFF. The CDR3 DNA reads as TGTGCTAGCAGCTTAGCGGGGGGGCCAGACAATGAGCAGTTCTTC. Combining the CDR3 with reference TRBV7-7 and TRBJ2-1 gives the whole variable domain GAGVSQSPRYKVTKRGQDVTLRCDPISSHATLYWYQQALGQGPEFLTYFNYEAQPDKSGLPSDRFSAERPEGSISTLTIQRTEQRDSAMYRCASSLAGGPDNEQFFGPGTRLTVL.

The CDR3 sequence is CASSVGIAGNTGELFF. The CDR3 nucleotides read TGTGCCAGCAGCGTCGGTATAGCGGGGAACACCGGGGAGCTGTTTTTT. The chain couples TRBV9 to TRBJ2-2, with 7 bases that match TRBD2. Unmatched junction bases numbered 5, after V lost 2 bases and J lost 1 base. The CDR3 totals 16 residues. Germline-derived CDR1 and CDR2 are SGDLS and YYNGEE.

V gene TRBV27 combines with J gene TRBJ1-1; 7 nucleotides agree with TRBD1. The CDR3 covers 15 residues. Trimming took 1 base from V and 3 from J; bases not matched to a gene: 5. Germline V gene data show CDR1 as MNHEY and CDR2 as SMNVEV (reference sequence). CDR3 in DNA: TGTGCCAGCAGTTTATTAAGGGGGCTGCACACTGAAGCTTTCTTT. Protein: CASSLLRGLHTEAFF.

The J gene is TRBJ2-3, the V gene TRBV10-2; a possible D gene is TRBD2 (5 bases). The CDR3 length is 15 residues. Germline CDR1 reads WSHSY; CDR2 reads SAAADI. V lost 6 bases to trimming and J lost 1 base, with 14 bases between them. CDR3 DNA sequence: TGCGCCAGCAGCGGACTTGCGACGGGCACAGATACGCAGTATTTT. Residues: CASSGLATGTDTQYF.

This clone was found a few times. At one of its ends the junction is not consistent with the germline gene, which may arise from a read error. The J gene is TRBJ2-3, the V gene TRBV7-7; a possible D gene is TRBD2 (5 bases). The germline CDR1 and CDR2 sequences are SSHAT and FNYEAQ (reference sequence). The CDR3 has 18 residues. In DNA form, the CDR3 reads TGTGCTAGCAGCTCCCCGATTCGGCTAGGAGGAAGCACAGATACGCAGTATTTT. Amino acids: CASSSPIRLGGSTDTQYF.

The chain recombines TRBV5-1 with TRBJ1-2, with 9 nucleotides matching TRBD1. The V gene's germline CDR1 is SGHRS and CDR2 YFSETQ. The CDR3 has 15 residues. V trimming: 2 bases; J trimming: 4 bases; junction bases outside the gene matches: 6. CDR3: CASSFDTGGFYGYTF. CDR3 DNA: TGCGCCAGCAGCTTTGACACAGGGGGCTTCTATGGCTACACCTTC. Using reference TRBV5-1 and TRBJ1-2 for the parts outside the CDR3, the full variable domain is KAGVTQTPRYLIKTRGQQVTLSCSPISGHRSVSWYQQTPGQGLQFLFEYFSETQRNKGNFPGRFSGRQFSNSRSEMNVSTLELGDSALYLCASSFDTGGFYGYTFGSGTRLTVV.

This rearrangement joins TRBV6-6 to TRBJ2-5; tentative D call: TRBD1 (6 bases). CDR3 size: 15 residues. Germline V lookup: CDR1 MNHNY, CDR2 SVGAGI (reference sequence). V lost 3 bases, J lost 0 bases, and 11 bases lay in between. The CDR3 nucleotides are TGTGCCAGCAGTTATGGCGCAGGGGACCAAGAGACCCAGTACTTC. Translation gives CASSYGAGDQETQYF.

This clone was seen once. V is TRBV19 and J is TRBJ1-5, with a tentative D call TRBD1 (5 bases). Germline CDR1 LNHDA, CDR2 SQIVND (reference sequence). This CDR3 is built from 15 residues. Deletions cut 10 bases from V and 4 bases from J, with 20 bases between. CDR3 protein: CATAPAAGPNQPQHF. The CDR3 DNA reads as TGTGCCACCGCCCCGGCGGCAGGGCCGAATCAGCCCCAGCATTTT.

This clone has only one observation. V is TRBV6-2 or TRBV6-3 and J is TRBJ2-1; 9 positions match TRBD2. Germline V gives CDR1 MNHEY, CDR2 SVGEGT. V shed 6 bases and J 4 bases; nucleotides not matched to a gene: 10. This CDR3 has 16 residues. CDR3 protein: CASSFQREVVYNEQFF. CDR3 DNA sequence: TGTGCCAGCAGCTTTCAGCGGGAGGTCGTTTACAATGAGCAGTTCTTC.

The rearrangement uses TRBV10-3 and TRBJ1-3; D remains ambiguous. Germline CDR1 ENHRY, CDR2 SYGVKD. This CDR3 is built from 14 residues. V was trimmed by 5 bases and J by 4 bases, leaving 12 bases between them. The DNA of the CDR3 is TGTGCCATCAGTAGTCGGGTGAGGGGAAACACCATATATTTT. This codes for CAISSRVRGNTIYF.

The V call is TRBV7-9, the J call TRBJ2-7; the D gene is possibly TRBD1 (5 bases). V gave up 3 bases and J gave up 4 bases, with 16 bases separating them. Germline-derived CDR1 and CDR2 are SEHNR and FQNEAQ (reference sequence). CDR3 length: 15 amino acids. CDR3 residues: CASSFMEPKGYEQYF. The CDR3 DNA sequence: TGTGCCAGCAGCTTTATGGAACCGAAGGGGTACGAGCAGTACTTC.

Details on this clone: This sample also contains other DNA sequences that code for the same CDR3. CDR3 nucleotide sequence: TGTGCCAGCAGCTTAGGGTTAGCGGGGTCAGATACGCAGTATTTT. Translating it yields CASSLGLAGSDTQYF. The V call is TRBV13, the J call TRBJ2-3; 8 bases line up with TRBD2. The CDR3 has 15 amino acids. Germline V lookup: CDR1 PRHDT, CDR2 FYEKMQ (reference sequence). V lost 0 bases, J lost 4 bases, and 3 bases stayed unmatched. Full variable domain (remainder filled in from reference TRBV13 and TRBJ2-3): AAGVIQSPRHLIKEKRETATLKCYPIPRHDTVYWYQQGPGQDPQFLISFYEKMQSDKGSIPDRFSAQQFSDYHSELNMSSLELGDSALYFCASSLGLAGSDTQYFGPGTRLTVL.

CDR3 sequence (DNA): TGCGCCAGCAGCTTGATTAGCGGAACAGGCTACGAGCAGTACTTC. Its translation is CASSLISGTGYEQYF. This chain joins TRBV5-1 and TRBJ2-7; perhaps TRBD2 as D (6 bases). Per the germline V gene, CDR1 is SGHRS and CDR2 is YFSETQ. Between the trimmed V and J ends, which lost 1 base and 3 bases, there was a span of 14 bases. The CDR3 sequence is 15 residues long.